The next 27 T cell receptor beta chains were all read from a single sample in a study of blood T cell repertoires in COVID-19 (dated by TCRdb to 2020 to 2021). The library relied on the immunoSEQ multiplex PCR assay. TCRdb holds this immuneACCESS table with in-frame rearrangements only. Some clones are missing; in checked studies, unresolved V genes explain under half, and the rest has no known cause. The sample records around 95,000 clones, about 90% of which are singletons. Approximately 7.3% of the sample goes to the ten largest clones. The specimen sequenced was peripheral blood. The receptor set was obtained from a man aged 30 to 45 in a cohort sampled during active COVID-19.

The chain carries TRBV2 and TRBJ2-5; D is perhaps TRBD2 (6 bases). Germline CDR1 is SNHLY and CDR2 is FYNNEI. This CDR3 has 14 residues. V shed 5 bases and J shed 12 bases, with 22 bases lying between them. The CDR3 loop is CASSPTKTRPREYF. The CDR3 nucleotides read TGTGCCAGCAGTCCAACAAAGACTAGACCTCGGGAGTACTTC.

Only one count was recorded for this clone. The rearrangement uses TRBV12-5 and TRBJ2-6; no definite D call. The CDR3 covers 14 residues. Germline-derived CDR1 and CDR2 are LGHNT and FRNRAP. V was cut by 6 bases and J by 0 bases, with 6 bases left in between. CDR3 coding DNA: TGTGCTAGTGGGAGTCACTCTGGGGCCAACGTCCTGACTTTC. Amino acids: CASGSHSGANVLTF.

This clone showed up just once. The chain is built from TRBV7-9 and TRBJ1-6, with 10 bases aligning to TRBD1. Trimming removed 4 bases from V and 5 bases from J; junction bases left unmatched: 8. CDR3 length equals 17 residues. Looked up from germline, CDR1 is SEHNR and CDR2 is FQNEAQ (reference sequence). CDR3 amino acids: CASSYPDRGPHNSPLHF. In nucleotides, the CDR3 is TGTGCCAGCAGCTACCCCGACAGGGGGCCCCATAATTCACCCCTCCACTTT.

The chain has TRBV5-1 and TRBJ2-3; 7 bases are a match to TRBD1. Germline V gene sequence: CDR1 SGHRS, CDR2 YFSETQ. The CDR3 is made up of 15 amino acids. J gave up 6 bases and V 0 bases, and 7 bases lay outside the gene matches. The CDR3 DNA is TGCGCCAGCAGCTTGGAGGGACAGTCGTCGGATACGCAGTATTTT. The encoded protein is CASSLEGQSSDTQYF. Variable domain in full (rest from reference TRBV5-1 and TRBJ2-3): KAGVTQTPRYLIKTRGQQVTLSCSPISGHRSVSWYQQTPGQGLQFLFEYFSETQRNKGNFPGRFSGRQFSNSRSEMNVSTLELGDSALYLCASSLEGQSSDTQYFGPGTRLTVL.

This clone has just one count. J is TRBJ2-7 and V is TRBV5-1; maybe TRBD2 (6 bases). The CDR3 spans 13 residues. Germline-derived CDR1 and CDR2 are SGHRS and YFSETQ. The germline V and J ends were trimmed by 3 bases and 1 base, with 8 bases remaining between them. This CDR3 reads CASSSLASYEQYF. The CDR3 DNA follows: TGCGCCAGCAGCTCTCTAGCGTCCTACGAGCAGTACTTC. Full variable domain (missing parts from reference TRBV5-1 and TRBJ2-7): KAGVTQTPRYLIKTRGQQVTLSCSPISGHRSVSWYQQTPGQGLQFLFEYFSETQRNKGNFPGRFSGRQFSNSRSEMNVSTLELGDSALYLCASSSLASYEQYFGPGTRLTVT.

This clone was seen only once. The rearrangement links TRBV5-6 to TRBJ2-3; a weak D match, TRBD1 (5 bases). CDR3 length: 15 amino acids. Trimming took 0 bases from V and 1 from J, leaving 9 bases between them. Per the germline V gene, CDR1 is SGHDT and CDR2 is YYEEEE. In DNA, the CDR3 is TGTGCCAGCAGCTTGGTTGGCAGGGGCACAGATACGCAGTATTTT. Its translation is CASSLVGRGTDTQYF.

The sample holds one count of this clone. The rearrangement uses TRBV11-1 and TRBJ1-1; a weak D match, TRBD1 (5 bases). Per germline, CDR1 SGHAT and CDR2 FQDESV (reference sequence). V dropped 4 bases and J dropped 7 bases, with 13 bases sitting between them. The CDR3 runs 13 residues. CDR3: CASSYRWGVEAFF. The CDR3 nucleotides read TGTGCCAGCAGCTACCGATGGGGGGTTGAAGCTTTCTTT.

DNA of the CDR3: TGTGCCAGCAGTATACAGGGTGGAGAGACCCAGTACTTC. Translated: CASSIQGGETQYF. The chain is built from TRBV6-1 and TRBJ2-5, with D perhaps matching TRBD1 (6 bases). The CDR3 length is 13 residues. Trimming took off 5 bases at V and 4 bases at J, with 11 bases between the two ends. The V gene's germline CDR1 is MNHNS and CDR2 SASEGT.

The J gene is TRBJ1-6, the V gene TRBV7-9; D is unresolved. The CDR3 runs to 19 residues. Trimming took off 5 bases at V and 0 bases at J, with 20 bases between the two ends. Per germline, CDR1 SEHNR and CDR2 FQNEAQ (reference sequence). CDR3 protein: CASSTNTQHWSSYNSPLHF. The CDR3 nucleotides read TGTGCCAGCAGCACCAATACGCAACACTGGAGCTCCTATAATTCACCCCTCCACTTT. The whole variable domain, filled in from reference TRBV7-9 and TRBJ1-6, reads DTGVSQNPRHKITKRGQNVTFRCDPISEHNRLYWYRQTLGQGPEFLTYFQNEAQLEKSRLLSDRFSAERPKGSFSTLEIQRTEQGDSAMYLCASSTNTQHWSSYNSPLHFGNGTRLTVT.

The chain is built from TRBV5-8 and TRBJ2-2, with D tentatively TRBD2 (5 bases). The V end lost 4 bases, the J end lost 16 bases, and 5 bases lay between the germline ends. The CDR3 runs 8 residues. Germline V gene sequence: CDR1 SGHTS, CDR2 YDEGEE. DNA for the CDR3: TGTGCCAGCAGCGCGGGGTTTTTT. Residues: CASSAGFF.

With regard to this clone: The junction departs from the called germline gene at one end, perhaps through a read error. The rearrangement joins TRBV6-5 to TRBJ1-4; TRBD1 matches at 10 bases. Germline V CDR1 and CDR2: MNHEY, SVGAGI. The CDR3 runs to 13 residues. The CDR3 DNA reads TGTGCCGGCAGGGACAGGGGCCGGGAAAAACTGTTTTTT. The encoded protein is CAGRDRGREKLFF.

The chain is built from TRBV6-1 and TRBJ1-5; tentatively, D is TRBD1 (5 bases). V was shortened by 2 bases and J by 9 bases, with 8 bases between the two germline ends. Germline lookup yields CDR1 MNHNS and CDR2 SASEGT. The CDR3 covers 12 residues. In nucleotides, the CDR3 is TGTGCCAGCAGTGAACTTAGGGGGCCCCAGCATTTT. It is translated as CASSELRGPQHF.

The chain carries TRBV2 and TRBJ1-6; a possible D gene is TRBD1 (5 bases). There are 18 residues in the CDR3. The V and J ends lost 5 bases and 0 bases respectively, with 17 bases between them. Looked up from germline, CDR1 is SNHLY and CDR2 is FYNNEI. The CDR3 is CASSSTGLKGSYNSPLHF. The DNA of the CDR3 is TGTGCCAGCAGTTCAACAGGTCTGAAGGGCTCCTATAATTCACCCCTCCACTTT.

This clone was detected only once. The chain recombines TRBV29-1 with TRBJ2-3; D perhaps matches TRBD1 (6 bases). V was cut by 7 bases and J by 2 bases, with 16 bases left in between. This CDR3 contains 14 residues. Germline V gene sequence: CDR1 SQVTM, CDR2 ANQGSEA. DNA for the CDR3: TGCAGCGGAAGACGGGACATTTCCACAGATACGCAGTATTTT. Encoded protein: CSGRRDISTDTQYF.

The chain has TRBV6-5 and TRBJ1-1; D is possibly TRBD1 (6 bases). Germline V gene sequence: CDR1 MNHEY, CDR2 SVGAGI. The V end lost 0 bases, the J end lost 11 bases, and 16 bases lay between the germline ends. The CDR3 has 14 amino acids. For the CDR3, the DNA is TGTGCCAGCAGTTACTCGATCGGGGACATGGCGGCTTTCTTT. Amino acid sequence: CASSYSIGDMAAFF.

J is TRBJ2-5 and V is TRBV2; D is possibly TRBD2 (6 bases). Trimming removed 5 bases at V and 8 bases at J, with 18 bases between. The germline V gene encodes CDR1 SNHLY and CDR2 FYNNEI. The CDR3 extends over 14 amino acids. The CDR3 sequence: CASSQTSFYLTQYF. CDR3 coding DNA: TGTGCCAGCAGTCAGACTAGTTTTTACCTCACCCAGTACTTC. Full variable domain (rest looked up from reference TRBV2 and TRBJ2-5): EPEVTQTPSHQVTQMGQEVILRCVPISNHLYFYWYRQILGQKVEFLVSFYNNEISEKSEIFDDQFSVERPDGSNFTLKIRSTKLEDSAMYFCASSQTSFYLTQYFGPGTRLLVL.

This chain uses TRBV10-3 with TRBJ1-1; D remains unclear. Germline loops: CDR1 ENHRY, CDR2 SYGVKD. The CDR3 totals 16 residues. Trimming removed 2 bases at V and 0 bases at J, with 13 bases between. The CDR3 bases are TGTGCCATCAGTGAGCTTCCTCAGATAATGAACACTGAAGCTTTCTTT. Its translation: CAISELPQIMNTEAFF.

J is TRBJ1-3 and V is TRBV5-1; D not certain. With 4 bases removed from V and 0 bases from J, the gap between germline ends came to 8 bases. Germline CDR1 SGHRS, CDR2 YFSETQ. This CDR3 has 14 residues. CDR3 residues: CASSAGSSGNTIYF. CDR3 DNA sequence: TGCGCCAGCAGCGCCGGTAGCTCTGGAAACACCATATATTTT.

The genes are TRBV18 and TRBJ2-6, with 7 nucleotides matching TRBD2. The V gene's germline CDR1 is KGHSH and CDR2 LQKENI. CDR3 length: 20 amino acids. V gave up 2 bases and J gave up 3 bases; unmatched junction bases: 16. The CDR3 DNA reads TGTGCCAGCTCACCAACATTTAGTCTAGCGGCTTTAAGTGGGGCCAACGTCCTGACTTTC. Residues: CASSPTFSLAALSGANVLTF.

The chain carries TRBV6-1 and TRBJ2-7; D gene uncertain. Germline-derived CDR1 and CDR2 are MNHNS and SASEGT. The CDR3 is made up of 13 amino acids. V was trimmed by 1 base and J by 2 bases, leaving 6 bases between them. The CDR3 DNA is TGTGCCAGCAGTGAAGGACTTCCCTACGAGCAGTACTTC. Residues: CASSEGLPYEQYF.

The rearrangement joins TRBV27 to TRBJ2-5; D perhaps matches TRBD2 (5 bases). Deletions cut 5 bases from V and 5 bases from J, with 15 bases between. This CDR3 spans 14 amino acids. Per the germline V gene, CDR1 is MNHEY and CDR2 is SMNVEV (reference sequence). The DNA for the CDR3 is TGTGCCAGCAGTAATCCGGGGTATGGGGAGACCCAGTACTTC. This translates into CASSNPGYGETQYF.

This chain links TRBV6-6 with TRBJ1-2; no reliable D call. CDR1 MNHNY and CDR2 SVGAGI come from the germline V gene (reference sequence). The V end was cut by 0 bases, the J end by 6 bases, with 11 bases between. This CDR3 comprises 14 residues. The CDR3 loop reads CASSYSAQQDGYTF. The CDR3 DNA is TGTGCCAGCAGTTACTCGGCACAGCAGGATGGCTACACCTTC.

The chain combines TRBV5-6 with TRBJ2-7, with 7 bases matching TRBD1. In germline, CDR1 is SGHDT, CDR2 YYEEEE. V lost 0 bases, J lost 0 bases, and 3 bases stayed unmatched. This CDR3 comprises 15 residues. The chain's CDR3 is CASSLAGDSSYEQYF. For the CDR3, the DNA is TGTGCCAGCAGCTTGGCAGGGGACAGCTCCTACGAGCAGTACTTC.

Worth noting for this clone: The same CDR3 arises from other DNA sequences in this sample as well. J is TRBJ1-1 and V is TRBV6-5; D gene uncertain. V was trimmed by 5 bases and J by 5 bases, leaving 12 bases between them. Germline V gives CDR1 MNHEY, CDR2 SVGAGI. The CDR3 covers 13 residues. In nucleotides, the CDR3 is TGTGCCAGCAGTCGACAAGGTCGAACTGAAGCTTTCTTT. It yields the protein CASSRQGRTEAFF.

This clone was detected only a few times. CDR3 DNA sequence: TGCCAAAGCGGGGGGAGCAATGAGCAGTTCTTC. Its protein product is CQSGGSNEQFF. The V gene is TRBV20-1, the J gene TRBJ2-1; 9 nucleotides agree with TRBD2. The CDR3 length is 11 residues. Germline loops: CDR1 DFQATT, CDR2 SNEGSKA (reference sequence).

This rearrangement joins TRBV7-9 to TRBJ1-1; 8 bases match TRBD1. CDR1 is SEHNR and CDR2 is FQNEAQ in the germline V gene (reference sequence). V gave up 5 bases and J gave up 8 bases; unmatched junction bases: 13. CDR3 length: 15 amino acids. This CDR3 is CASSTGQDGTGEAFF. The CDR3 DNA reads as TGTGCCAGCAGCACAGGACAGGACGGGACAGGAGAAGCTTTCTTT.

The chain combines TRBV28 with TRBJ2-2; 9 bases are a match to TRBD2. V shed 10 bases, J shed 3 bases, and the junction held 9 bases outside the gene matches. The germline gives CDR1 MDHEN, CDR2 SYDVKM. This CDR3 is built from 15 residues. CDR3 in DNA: TGTGCCATCTGTCGCGGGGGGGCCGACACCGGGGAGCTGTTTTTT. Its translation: CAICRGGADTGELFF.